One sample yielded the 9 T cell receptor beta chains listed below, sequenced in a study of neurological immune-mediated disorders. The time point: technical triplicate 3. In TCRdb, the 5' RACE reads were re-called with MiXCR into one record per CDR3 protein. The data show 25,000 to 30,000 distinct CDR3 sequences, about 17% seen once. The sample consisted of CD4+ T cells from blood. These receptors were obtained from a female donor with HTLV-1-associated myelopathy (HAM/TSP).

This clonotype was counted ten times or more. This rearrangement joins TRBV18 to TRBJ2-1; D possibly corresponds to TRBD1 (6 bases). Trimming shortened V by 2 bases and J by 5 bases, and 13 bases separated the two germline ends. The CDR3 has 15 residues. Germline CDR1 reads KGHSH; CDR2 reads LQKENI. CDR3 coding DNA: TGTGCCAGCTCACCAACAGGGAACCGGAACAATGAGCAGTTCTTC. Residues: CASSPTGNRNNEQFF.

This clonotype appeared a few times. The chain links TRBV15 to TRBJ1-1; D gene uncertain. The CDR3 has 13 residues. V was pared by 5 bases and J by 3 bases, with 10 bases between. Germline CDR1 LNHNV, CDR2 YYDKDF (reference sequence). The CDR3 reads CATSALPDTEAFF. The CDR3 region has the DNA TGTGCCACCAGCGCGCTTCCCGACACTGAAGCTTTCTTT.

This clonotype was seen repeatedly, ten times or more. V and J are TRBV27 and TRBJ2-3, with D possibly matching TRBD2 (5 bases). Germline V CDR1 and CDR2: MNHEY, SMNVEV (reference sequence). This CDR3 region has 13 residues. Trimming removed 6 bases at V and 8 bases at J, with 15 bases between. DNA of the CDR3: TGTGCCAGCAGCCAAACAAGAGAGGGTACGCAGTATTTT. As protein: CASSQTREGTQYF.

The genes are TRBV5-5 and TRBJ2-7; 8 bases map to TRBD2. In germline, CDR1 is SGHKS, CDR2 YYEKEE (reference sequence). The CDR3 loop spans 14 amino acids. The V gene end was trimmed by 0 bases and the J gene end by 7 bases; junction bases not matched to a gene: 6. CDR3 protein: CASSLGLACCEQYF. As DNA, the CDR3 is TGTGCCAGCAGCTTGGGACTAGCGTGCTGTGAGCAGTACTTC. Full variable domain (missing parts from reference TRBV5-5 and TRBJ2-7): DAGVTQSPTHLIKTRGQQVTLRCSPISGHKSVSWYQQVLGQGPQFIFQYYEKEERGRGNFPDRFSARQFPNYSSELNVNALLLGDSALYLCASSLGLACCEQYFGPGTRLTVT.

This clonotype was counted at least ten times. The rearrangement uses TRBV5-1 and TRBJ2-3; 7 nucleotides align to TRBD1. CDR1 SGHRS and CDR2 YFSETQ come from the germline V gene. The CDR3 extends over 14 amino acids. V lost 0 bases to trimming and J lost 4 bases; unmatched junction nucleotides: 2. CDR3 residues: CASSLGQGPDTQYF. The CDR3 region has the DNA TGCGCCAGCAGCTTGGGACAGGGCCCAGATACGCAGTATTTT. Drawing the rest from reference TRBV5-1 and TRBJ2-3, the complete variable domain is KAGVTQTPRYLIKTRGQQVTLSCSPISGHRSVSWYQQTPGQGLQFLFEYFSETQRNKGNFPGRFSGRQFSNSRSEMNVSTLELGDSALYLCASSLGQGPDTQYFGPGTRLTVL.

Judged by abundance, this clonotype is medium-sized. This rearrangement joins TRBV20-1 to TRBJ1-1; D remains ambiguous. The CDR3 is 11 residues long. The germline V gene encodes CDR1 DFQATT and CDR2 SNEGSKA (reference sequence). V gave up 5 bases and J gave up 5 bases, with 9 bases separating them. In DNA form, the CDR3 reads TGCAGTGCTCTACGCCTAACTGAAGCTTTCTTT. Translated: CSALRLTEAFF.

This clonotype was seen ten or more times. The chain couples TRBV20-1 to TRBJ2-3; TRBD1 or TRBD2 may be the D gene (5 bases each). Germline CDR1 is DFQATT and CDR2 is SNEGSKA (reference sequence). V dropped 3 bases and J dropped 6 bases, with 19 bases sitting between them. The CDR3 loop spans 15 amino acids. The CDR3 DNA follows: TGCAGTGCTAGTTCCGAACGGGGCCTGCGGGATACGCAGTATTTT. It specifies CSASSERGLRDTQYF.

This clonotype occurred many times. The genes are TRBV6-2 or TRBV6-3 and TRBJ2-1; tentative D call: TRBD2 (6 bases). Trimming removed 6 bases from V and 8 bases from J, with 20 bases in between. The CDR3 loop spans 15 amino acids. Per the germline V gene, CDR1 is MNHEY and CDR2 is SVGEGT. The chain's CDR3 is CASSYGLPRGDEQFF. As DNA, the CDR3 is TGTGCCAGCAGCTACGGACTCCCCCGCGGGGATGAGCAGTTCTTC.

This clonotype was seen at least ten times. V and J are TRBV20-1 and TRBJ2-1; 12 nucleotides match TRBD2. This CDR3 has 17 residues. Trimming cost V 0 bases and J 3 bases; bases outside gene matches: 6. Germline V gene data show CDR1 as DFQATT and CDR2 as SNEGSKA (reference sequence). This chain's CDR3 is CSARDHPTSGGYNEQFF. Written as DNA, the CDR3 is TGCAGTGCTAGAGATCACCCGACTAGCGGGGGCTACAATGAGCAGTTCTTC.